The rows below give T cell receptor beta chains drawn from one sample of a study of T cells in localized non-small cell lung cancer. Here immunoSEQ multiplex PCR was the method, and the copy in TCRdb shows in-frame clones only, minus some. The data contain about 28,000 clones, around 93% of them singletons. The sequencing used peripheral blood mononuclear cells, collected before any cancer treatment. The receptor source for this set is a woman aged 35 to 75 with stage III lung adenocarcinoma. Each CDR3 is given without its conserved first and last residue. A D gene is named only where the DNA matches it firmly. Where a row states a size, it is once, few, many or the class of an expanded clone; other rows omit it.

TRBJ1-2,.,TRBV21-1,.,ASLITLQIPYGYT
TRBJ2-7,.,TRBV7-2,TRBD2,ASSQRGASGIYEQY
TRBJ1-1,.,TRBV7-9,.,ASSSGLPNTEAF
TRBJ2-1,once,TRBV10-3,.,AISATGNNEQF
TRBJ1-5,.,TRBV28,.,ASTRGDLNQPQH
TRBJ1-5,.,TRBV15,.,ATSRAHAGNQPQH
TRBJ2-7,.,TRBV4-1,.,ASSQDWRGSSYEQY
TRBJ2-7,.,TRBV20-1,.,SAAGVREQY
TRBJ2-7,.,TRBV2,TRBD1,ASSGQGSSYEQY
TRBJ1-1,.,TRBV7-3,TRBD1,ASSVTGKGEAF
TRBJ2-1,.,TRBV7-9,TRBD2,ASSQAGTSGTEQF
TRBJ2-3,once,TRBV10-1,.,ASSDQGLSDTQY
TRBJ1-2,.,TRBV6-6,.,ASSYTGNYGYT
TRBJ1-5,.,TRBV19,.,ASSILGQGRQPQH
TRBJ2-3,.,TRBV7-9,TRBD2,ASSRLAGGPDTQY
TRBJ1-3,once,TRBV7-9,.,ASSVGRTSGTIY